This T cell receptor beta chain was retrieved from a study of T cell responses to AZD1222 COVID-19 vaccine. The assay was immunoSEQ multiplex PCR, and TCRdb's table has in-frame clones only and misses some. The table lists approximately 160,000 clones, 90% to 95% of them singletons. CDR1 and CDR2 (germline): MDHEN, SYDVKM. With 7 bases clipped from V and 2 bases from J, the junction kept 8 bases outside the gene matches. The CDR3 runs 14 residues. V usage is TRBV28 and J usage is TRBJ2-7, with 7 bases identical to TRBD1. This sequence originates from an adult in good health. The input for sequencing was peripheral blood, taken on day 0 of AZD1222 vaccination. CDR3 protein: CASMTGPGAYEQYF. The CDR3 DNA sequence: TGTGCCAGCATGACAGGGCCTGGGGCCTACGAGCAGTACTTC.